Detailed here is one TCR beta chain. The source of the sample is a study of patients and donors after allogeneic stem cell transplantation. Trimming removed 0 bases at V and 7 bases at J, with 9 bases between. This CDR3 has 13 residues. From germline, CDR1 is GTSNPN and CDR2 SVGIG (reference sequence). MiXCR, applied by TCRdb to the RT-PCR reads, yields one record per CDR3 protein. The profile shows 900,000 to 1,000,000 distinct CDR3 sequences, about a sixth of them singletons. The material sequenced was blood, either unsorted or a sorted T cell fraction (not recorded which). V and J are TRBV30 and TRBJ2-2; D is unclear. The receptor comes from a human donor who was either an allogeneic HSCT recipient or a stem cell or donor lymphocyte infusion donor (not recorded which). It is not recorded whose cells these are; they may come from a transplant donor. The chain's CDR3 is CAWSVSSNGELFF. The CDR3 nucleotides are TGTGCCTGGAGTGTTTCCTCGAACGGGGAGCTGTTTTTT.